This T cell receptor (beta chain) was captured by sequencing in a study of technical replicates of blood from a handful of donors. Only in-frame clones appear in the TCRdb table, and some are missing; sequencing was by immunoSEQ multiplex PCR. Here the sample spans around 72,000 clones, about 90% being singletons. CDR1 is SNHLY, CDR2 FYNNEI, per germline. Trimming removed 1 base from V and 6 bases from J; junction bases left unmatched: 4. The CDR3 has 15 amino acids. The chain has TRBV2 and TRBJ1-5; the match to TRBD1 covers 9 bases. Sequenced input: T cells isolated from PBMCs. The sequence derives from a human donor in good health. Written as DNA, the CDR3 is TGTGCCAGCAGTGAAGACGGGACAGGGAGTCAGCCCCAGCATTTT. It encodes CASSEDGTGSQPQHF.